The 30 T cell receptor beta chains reported below all come from one sample, sequenced in a study of CXCR3-negative and CXCR3-positive naive CD8 T cells. With UMI labels, 5' RACE was used to prepare the TRB cDNA libraries. TCRdb reprocessed the 5' RACE reads; each CDR3 protein has one entry and no DNA is given. The table lists tens of thousands of distinct CDR3 sequences. The sequenced material came from naive CXCR3- CD8+ T cells from blood. Indicated subset: CD45RO-CCR7+CD27+CD95- naive CD8+ T cells lacking CXCR3 (TNR3-). The receptor source for this set is a human donor in good health. Some clones in this sample may be carry-over from other donors' samples.

The chain links TRBV11-2 to TRBJ2-1; the D call of TRBD1 rests on TCRdb alone, since no DNA is present to check it. This CDR3 is 15 amino acids long. Germline V gives CDR1 SGHAT, CDR2 FQNNGV. CDR3 region: CASSFRQGRYNEQFF.

The rearrangement joins TRBV20-1 to TRBJ1-1; no DNA is available, so the TRBD1 call from TCRdb remains unchecked. The germline CDR1 and CDR2 sequences are DFQATT and SNEGSKA (reference sequence). The CDR3 has 14 amino acids. The CDR3 loop is CSAKKNRGNTEAFF.

The chain combines TRBV2 with TRBJ2-7; TCRdb's D gene call, TRBD1, goes unchecked for lack of DNA. Germline values: CDR1 SNHLY, CDR2 FYNNEI. CDR3 size: 13 residues. CDR3 in amino acids: CATRRQGDYEQYF.

The J gene is TRBJ2-4, the V gene TRBV20-1; TCRdb's D call, TRBD2, is unchecked because there is no DNA. Looked up from germline, CDR1 is DFQATT and CDR2 is SNEGSKA (reference sequence). The CDR3 extends over 16 amino acids. This chain's CDR3 is CSARGGQNRAKNIQYF.

The chain links TRBV15 to TRBJ1-5; TCRdb calls TRBD1, which cannot be checked without DNA. From germline, CDR1 is LNHNV and CDR2 YYDKDF (reference sequence). The CDR3 runs 15 residues. The CDR3 spells CATSTPTGSNQPQHF.

V gene TRBV5-4 combines with J gene TRBJ1-1. The germline V gene encodes CDR1 SGHNT and CDR2 YYREEE (reference sequence). The CDR3 runs to 15 residues. CDR3 residues: CASSDVRTGWTEAFF.

The V gene is TRBV12-3 or TRBV12-4, the J gene TRBJ2-4; TCRdb selects TRBD1, and the lack of DNA leaves this call unchecked. The CDR3 runs 15 residues. The CDR3 sequence is CASSPRQGSLDIQYF.

The chain employs TRBV23-1 and TRBJ2-2; TCRdb's D gene call, TRBD2, goes unchecked for lack of DNA. TRBV23-1 is an ORF; its function is uncertain. This CDR3 is 18 amino acids long. CDR3 residues: CASSQPGEGLENTGELFF.

This chain connects TRBV12-3 or TRBV12-4 to TRBJ1-3. The CDR3 is made up of 14 amino acids. CDR3 sequence reads: CASSLLGSGNTIYF.

The gene calls are TRBV29-1 and TRBJ2-5. Per the germline V gene, CDR1 is SQVTM and CDR2 is ANQGSEA. This CDR3 contains 14 residues. This CDR3 reads CSVTVLGPQETQYF.

The chain joins TRBV29-1 to TRBJ2-2; the D call from TCRdb, TRBD2, cannot be confirmed without DNA. The germline V gene encodes CDR1 SQVTM and CDR2 ANQGSEA. The CDR3 consists of 14 residues. The CDR3 loop reads CSFRRSPDTGELFF.

V and J are TRBV7-9 and TRBJ2-2. The CDR3 runs to 16 residues. Germline V gene data show CDR1 as SEHNR and CDR2 as FQNEAQ (reference sequence). The CDR3 region is CASSPVTQTLAGELFF.

V gene TRBV12-3 or TRBV12-4 combines with J gene TRBJ2-1; absent DNA, TCRdb's TRBD2 call cannot be checked. This CDR3 spans 18 amino acids. CDR3 region: CASSLDGGLAGVGNEQFF.

The chain combines TRBV9 with TRBJ1-6; as DNA is missing, the TRBD1 call by TCRdb cannot be tested. This CDR3 has 14 residues. CDR1 and CDR2 from the germline V gene are SGDLS and YYNGEE. CDR3 region: CASNTGTDTWPLHF. The full variable domain, completed using reference TRBV9 and TRBJ1-6, is DSGVTQTPKHLITATGQRVTLRCSPRSGDLSVYWYQQSLDQGLQFLIQYYNGEERAKGNILERFSAQQFPDLHSELNLSSLELGDSALYFCASNTGTDTWPLHFGNGTRLTVT.

This chain connects TRBV10-3 to TRBJ2-1. Germline CDR1 and CDR2: ENHRY and SYGVKD. This CDR3 is built from 11 residues. CDR3 amino acids: CAISTPDEQFF.

The chain couples TRBV7-9 to TRBJ1-1; the TCRdb D gene call, TRBD1, has no DNA to confirm it. CDR3 size: 17 residues. In germline, CDR1 is SEHNR, CDR2 FQNEAQ (reference sequence). Here the CDR3 reads CASSPPDTYRVGTEAFF.

CDR3 residues: CATGTGVDEQYF. The chain combines TRBV6-6 with TRBJ2-7; TCRdb lists TRBD1, though no DNA is available to test this call. The germline V gene encodes CDR1 MNHNY and CDR2 SVGAGI (reference sequence). The CDR3 runs to 12 residues.

The CDR3 loop reads CASSPGEGGHGYTF. The V gene is TRBV28, the J gene TRBJ1-2. The germline V gene has CDR1 MDHEN and CDR2 SYDVKM. The CDR3 spans 14 residues.

The rearrangement links TRBV12-3 or TRBV12-4 to TRBJ2-3; TCRdb selects TRBD2, and the lack of DNA leaves this call unchecked. The CDR3 consists of 15 residues. CDR3 in amino acids: CASSPERELTDTQYF.

This chain uses TRBV2 with TRBJ2-7; without DNA, the TCRdb call of TRBD1 cannot be checked. The CDR3 covers 15 residues. CDR1 is SNHLY and CDR2 is FYNNEI in the germline V gene. CDR3: CASSGIGTGDYEQYF.

The chain employs TRBV6-7 and TRBJ2-1. TRBV6-7 falls under the ORF class, with uncertain function. The CDR3 consists of 18 residues. CDR3 sequence reads: CASNLPKQKKSSYNEQFF.

V usage is TRBV7-3 and J usage is TRBJ1-2; TCRdb calls TRBD1, which cannot be checked without DNA. This CDR3 is 17 amino acids long. Germline CDR1 and CDR2: SGHTA and FQGTGA. CDR3 residues: CASSVGSDRGLFYGYTF.

The chain combines TRBV7-9 with TRBJ2-5; TCRdb's D gene call, TRBD1, goes unchecked for lack of DNA. From germline, CDR1 is SEHNR and CDR2 FQNEAQ (reference sequence). This CDR3 region has 13 residues. CDR3 amino acids: CASSWGLGETQYF.

J is TRBJ2-7 and V is TRBV2; TCRdb outputs TRBD1, but without DNA this stays unchecked. CDR3 length: 14 amino acids. Germline CDR1 is SNHLY and CDR2 is FYNNEI. CDR3 in amino acids: CASRETGQYYEQYF.

The chain recombines TRBV4-1 with TRBJ2-1; TCRdb's D call of TRBD2 is untestable without DNA. The CDR3 loop spans 16 amino acids. CDR1 and CDR2 from the germline V gene are MGHRA and YSYEKL. CDR3 in amino acids: CASSRGTSGGAGEQFF.

The J gene is TRBJ2-1, the V gene TRBV6-6; the D gene TCRdb calls, TRBD2, cannot be checked with no DNA. From germline, CDR1 is MNHNY and CDR2 SVGAGI (reference sequence). This CDR3 has 14 residues. The CDR3 is CASSGLAPGNEQFF.

The rearrangement uses TRBV5-1 and TRBJ2-1; the TCRdb call, TRBD1, lacks DNA for checking. This CDR3 has 15 residues. Germline CDR1 and CDR2: SGHRS and YFSETQ. CDR3 sequence reads: CASRRSGQGALEQFF.

The genes are TRBV29-1 and TRBJ2-3; TCRdb's D call, TRBD2, is unchecked because there is no DNA. CDR1 and CDR2 (germline): SQVTM, ANQGSEA. This CDR3 has 14 residues. CDR3 amino acids: CSALGLVEADTQYF.

The chain couples TRBV13 to TRBJ2-7; the TCRdb D gene call, TRBD1, has no DNA to confirm it. Germline lookup yields CDR1 PRHDT and CDR2 FYEKMQ (reference sequence). CDR3 length: 14 amino acids. The CDR3 protein is CASSLGNAPYEQYF. The full variable domain, with the rest looked up from reference TRBV13 and TRBJ2-7, is AAGVIQSPRHLIKEKRETATLKCYPIPRHDTVYWYQQGPGQDPQFLISFYEKMQSDKGSIPDRFSAQQFSDYHSELNMSSLELGDSALYFCASSLGNAPYEQYFGPGTRLTVT.

This CDR3 is CASSFGETQYF. The V and J genes are TRBV12-3 or TRBV12-4 and TRBJ2-5. The CDR3 has 11 residues.